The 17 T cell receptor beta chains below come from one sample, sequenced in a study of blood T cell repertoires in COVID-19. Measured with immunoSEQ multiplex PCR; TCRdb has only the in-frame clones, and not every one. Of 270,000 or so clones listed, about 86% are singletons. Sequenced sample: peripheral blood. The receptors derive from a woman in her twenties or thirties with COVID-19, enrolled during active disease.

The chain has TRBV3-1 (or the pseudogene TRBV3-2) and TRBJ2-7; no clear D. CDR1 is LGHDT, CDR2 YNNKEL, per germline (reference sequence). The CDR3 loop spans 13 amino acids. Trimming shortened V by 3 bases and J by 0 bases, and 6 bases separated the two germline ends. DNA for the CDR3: TGTGCCAGCAGCCAGATAGTCTCCTACGAGCAGTACTTC. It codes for CASSQIVSYEQYF.

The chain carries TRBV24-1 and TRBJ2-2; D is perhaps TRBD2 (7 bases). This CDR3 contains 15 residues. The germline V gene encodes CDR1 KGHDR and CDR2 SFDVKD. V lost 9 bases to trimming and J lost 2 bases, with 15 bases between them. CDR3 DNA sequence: TGTGCCACCGGGTCGGGGGGCGCCAACACCGGGGAGCTGTTTTTT. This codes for CATGSGGANTGELFF.

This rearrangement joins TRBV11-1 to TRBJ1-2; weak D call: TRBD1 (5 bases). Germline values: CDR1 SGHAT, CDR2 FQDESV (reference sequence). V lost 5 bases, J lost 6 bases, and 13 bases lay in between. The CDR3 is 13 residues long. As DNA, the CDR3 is TGTGCCAGCAGCCCCCGGCAGGGCGATGGCTACACCTTC. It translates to CASSPRQGDGYTF.

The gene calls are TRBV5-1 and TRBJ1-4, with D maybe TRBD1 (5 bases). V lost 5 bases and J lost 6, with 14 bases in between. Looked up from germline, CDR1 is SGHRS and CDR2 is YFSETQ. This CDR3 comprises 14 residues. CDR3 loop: CASSAQGWDEKLFF. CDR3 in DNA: TGCGCCAGCAGTGCGCAGGGATGGGATGAAAAACTGTTTTTT.

CDR3 sequence: CASYRENTGELFF. CDR3 DNA: TGTGCCAGCTACAGGGAAAACACCGGGGAGCTGTTTTTT. The V call is TRBV12-3 or TRBV12-4, the J call TRBJ2-2; tentative D call: TRBD1 (6 bases). The CDR3 consists of 13 residues. The ends were cut back, 8 bases at V and 2 bases at J, with 9 bases in the middle.

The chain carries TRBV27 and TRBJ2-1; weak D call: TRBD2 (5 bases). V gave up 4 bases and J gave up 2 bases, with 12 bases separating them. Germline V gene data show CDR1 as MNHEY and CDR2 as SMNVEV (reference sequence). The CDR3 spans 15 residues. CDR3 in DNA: TGTGCCAGCAGTTACCGACTACAAACCTACAATGAGCAGTTCTTC. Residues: CASSYRLQTYNEQFF.

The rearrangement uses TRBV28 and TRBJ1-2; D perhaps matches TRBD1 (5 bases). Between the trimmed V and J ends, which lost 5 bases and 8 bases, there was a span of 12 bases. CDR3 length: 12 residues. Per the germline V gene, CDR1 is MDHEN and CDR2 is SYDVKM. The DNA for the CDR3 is TGTGCCAGCAGTCTAGGGGCAGGGGGCTACACCTTC. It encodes CASSLGAGGYTF.

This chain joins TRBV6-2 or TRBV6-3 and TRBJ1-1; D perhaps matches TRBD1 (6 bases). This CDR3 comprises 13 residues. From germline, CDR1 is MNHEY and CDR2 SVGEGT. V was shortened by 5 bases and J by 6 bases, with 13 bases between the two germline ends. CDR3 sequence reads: CASSINRVPEAFF. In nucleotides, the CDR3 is TGTGCCAGCAGTATCAACAGGGTACCTGAAGCTTTCTTT.

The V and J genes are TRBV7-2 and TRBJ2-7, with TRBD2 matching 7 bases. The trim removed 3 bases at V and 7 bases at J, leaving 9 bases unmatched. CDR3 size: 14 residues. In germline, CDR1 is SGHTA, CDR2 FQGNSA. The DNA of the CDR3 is TGTGCCAGCAGCTTTAGTCACGGCGGGGGAGAGCAGTACTTC. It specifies CASSFSHGGGEQYF.

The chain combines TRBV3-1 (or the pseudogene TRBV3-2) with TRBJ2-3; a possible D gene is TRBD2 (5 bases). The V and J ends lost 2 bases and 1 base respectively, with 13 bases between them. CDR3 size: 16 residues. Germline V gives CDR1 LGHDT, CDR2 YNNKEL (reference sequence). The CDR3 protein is CASSQPSRGGTDTQYF. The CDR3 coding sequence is TGTGCCAGCAGCCAACCGTCTCGGGGTGGCACAGATACGCAGTATTTT.

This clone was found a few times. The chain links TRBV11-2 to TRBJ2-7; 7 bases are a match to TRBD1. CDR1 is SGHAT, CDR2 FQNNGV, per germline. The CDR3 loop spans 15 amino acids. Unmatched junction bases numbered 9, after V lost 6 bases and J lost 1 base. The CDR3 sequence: CASSPTGTASYEQYF. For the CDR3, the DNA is TGTGCCAGCAGTCCCACCGGGACAGCTTCCTACGAGCAGTACTTC. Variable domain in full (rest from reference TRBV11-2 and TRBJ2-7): EAGVAQSPRYKIIEKRQSVAFWCNPISGHATLYWYQQILGQGPKLLIQFQNNGVVDDSQLPKDRFSAERLKGVDSTLKIQPAKLEDSAVYLCASSPTGTASYEQYFGPGTRLTVT.

The CDR3 region has the DNA TGTGCCAGCAGCTTACCGGGACACCCCTACGAGCAGTACTTC. It is translated as CASSLPGHPYEQYF. The chain uses TRBV7-8 and TRBJ2-7, with D perhaps matching TRBD1 (6 bases). This CDR3 region has 14 residues. The V gene's germline CDR1 is SGHVS and CDR2 FQNEAQ. V dropped 2 bases and J dropped 2 bases, with 10 bases sitting between them.

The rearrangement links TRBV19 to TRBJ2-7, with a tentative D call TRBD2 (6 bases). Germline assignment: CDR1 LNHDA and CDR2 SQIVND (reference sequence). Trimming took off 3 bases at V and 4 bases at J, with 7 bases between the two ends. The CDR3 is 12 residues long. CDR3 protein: CASSMAGYEQYF. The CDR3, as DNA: TGTGCCAGTAGTATGGCGGGGTACGAGCAGTACTTC. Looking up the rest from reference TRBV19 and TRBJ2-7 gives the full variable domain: DGGITQSPKYLFRKEGQNVTLSCEQNLNHDAMYWYRQDPGQGLRLIYYSQIVNDFQKGDIAEGYSVSREKKESFPLTVTSAQKNPTAFYLCASSMAGYEQYFGPGTRLTVT.

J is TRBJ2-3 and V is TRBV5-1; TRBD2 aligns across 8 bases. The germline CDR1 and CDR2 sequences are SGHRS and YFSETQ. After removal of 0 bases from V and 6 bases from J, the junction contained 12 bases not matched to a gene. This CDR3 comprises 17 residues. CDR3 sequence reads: CASSLASGTRGWDTQYF. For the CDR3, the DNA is TGCGCCAGCAGCTTGGCTTCCGGGACTAGGGGTTGGGATACGCAGTATTTT.

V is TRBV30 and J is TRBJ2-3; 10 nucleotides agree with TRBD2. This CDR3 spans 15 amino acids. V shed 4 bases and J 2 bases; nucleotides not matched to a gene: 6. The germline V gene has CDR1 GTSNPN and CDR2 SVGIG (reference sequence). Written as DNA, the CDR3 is TGTGCCTGGACATCTAGCGGGGGTTTCACAGATACGCAGTATTTT. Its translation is CAWTSSGGFTDTQYF.

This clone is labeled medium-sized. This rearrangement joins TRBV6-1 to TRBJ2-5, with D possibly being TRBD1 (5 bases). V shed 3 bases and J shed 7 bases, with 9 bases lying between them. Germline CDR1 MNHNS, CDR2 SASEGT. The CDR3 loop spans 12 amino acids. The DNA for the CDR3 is TGTGCCAGCAGTGACCAGGGTGTGACCCAGTACTTC. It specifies CASSDQGVTQYF.

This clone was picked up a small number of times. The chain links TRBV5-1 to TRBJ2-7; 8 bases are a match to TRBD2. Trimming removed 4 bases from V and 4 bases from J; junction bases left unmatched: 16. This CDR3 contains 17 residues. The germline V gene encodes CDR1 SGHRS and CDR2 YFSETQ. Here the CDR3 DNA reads TGCGCCAGCAGCCTCACTACCAGCGGGGGAGTCTCTTACGAGCAGTACTTC. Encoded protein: CASSLTTSGGVSYEQYF.